The 4 T cell receptor beta chains listed next were all sequenced from one sample in a study of T cells in Graves' hyperthyroidism and ophthalmopathy. The CDR3 regions of TCR beta were amplified from RNA transcripts. The HTBI primer set drove a first-round RT-PCR of the TCR CDR3. TCRdb itself ran the multiplex PCR reads through MiXCR, one entry per CDR3 protein. Counted here are around 420,000 distinct CDR3 sequences, approximately 14% occurring once; the ten biggest clones make up approximately 7.5%. The specimen was blood. These receptors were taken from a woman between 18 and 29 years old with Graves' hyperthyroidism.

This clonotype came up many times. The genes are TRBV3-1 and TRBJ2-1, with 15 bases aligning to TRBD2. Per germline, CDR1 LGHDT and CDR2 YNNKEL (reference sequence). V lost 1 base and J lost 7; bases outside the gene matches: 8. CDR3 length: 18 residues. The CDR3, as DNA: TGTGCCAGCAGCCAAGGAGTACAGGGGACTAGCGGGAGGAATGAGCAGTTCTTC. This sequence encodes CASSQGVQGTSGRNEQFF.

This clonotype was seen more than once but under ten times. The genes are TRBV27 and TRBJ2-6; either TRBD1 or TRBD2 may fit D (6 bases each). Germline lookup yields CDR1 MNHEY and CDR2 SMNVEV (reference sequence). The CDR3 runs to 17 residues. Trimming shortened V by 7 bases and J by 2 bases, and 18 bases separated the two germline ends. The CDR3 DNA is TGTGCCAGCACGGGTTACAGGGAGGTCCCTGGGGCCAACGTCCTGACTTTC. It encodes CASTGYREVPGANVLTF. Complete variable domain (other parts from reference TRBV27 and TRBJ2-6): EAQVTQNPRYLITVTGKKLTVTCSQNMNHEYMSWYRQDPGLGLRQIYYSMNVEVTDKGDVPEGYKVSRKEKRNFPLILESPSPNQTSLYFCASTGYREVPGANVLTFGAGSRLTVL.

V usage is TRBV13 and J usage is TRBJ2-3; 11 bases line up with TRBD2. Per the germline V gene, CDR1 is PRHDT and CDR2 is FYEKMQ (reference sequence). Trimming cost V 4 bases and J 4 bases; bases outside gene matches: 7. The CDR3 length is 16 residues. CDR3 sequence: CASSYRTSGYSDTQYF. CDR3 sequence (DNA): TGTGCCAGCAGCTACCGGACTAGCGGGTATTCAGATACGCAGTATTTT.

The CDR3 nucleotides read TGTGCCAGCAGCAGAATGCGAGGGGGAGGTGAGCAGTTCTTC. It yields the protein CASSRMRGGGEQFF. V is TRBV6-1 and J is TRBJ2-1; D may correspond to TRBD1 or TRBD2 (6 bases each). This CDR3 region has 14 residues. Germline CDR1 MNHNS, CDR2 SASEGT. V lost 6 bases, J lost 9 bases, and 18 bases lay in between.